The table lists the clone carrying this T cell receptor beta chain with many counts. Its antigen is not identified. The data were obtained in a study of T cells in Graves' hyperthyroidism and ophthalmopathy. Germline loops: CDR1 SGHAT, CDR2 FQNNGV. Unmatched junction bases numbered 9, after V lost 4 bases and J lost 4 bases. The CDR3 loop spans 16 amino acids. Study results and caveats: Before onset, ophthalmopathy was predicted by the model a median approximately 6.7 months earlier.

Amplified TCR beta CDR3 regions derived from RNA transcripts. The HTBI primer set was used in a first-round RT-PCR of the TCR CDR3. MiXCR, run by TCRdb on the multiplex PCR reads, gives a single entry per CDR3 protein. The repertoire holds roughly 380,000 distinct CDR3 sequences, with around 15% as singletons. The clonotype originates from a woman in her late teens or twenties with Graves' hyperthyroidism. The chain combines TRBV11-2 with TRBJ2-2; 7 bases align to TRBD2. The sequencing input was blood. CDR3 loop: CASSSTPGLFTGELFF. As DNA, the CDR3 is TGTGCCAGCAGCTCCACTCCGGGACTATTCACCGGGGAGCTGTTTTTT.